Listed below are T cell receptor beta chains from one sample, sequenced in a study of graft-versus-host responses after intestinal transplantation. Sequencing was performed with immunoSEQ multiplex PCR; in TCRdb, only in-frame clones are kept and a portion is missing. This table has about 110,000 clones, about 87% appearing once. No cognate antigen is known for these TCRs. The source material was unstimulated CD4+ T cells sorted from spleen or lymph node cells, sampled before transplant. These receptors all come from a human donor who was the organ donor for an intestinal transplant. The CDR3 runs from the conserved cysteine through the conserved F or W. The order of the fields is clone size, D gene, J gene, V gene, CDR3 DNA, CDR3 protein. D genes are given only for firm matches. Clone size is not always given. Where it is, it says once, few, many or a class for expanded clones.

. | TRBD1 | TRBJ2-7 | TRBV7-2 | TGTGCCAGCAGCCCCGACAGGGAAGGCGAGCAGTACTTC | CASSPDREGEQYF
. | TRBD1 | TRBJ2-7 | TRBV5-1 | TGCGCCAGCAGCTTACGGGACAGGGGACACGAGCAGTACTTC | CASSLRDRGHEQYF
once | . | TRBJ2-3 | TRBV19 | TGTGCCAGTAGACCCCCCGCCAAGGCAGGGGCGGGAGATACGCAGTATTTT | CASRPPAKAGAGDTQYF
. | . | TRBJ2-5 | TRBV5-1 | TGCGCCAGCAGCTCCGGACTTCAGGGGACCCAGTACTTC | CASSSGLQGTQYF
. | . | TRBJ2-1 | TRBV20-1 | TGCAGTGCTAGACTGAACAATGAGCAGTTCTTC | CSARLNNEQFF
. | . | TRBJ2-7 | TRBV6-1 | TGTGCCAGCAGTGAATTTCACGAGCAGTACTTC | CASSEFHEQYF
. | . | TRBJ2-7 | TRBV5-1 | TGCGCCAGCAGCTATGGACAGCCCTCCTACGAGCAGTACTTC | CASSYGQPSYEQYF
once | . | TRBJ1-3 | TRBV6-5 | TGTGCCAGCACCACCACAGGGAGTGCTGGAAACACCATATATTTT | CASTTTGSAGNTIYF
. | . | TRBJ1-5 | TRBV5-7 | TGTGCCAGCAGTGCTACGGAGGGCAATCAGCCCCAGCATTTT | CASSATEGNQPQHF
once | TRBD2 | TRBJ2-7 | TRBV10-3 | TGTGCCATCAGCTCTAGCGGGAGCCCCTACGAGCAGTACTTC | CAISSSGSPYEQYF
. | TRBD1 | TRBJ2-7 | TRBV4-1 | TGCGCCAGCAGCCGCGTCGGACAGGGCACTTACGAGCAGTACTTC | CASSRVGQGTYEQYF
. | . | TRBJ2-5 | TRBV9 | TGTGCCAGCAGTGGGCGGGGGCCTCAAGAGACCCAGTACTTC | CASSGRGPQETQYF
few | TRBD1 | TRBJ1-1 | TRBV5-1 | TGCGCCAGCGGCCGGGACAGGGGGATGAGTTCTGAAGCTTTCTTT | CASGRDRGMSSEAFF
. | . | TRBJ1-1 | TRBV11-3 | TGTGCCAGCAGCTTAGGGGGGATAATAAGGGGCACTGAAGCTTTCTTT | CASSLGGIIRGTEAFF
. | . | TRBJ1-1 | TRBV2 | TGTGCCAGCGGCCGCCTAGAGGGGGAGCAAGCTTTCTTT | CASGRLEGEQAFF
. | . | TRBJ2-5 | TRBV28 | TGTGCCAGCAGTTTCCTGGACTGGAATCAAGAGACCCAGTACTTC | CASSFLDWNQETQYF
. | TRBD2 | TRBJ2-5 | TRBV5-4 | TGTGCCAGCAGCGTTCCTAGCGGGGGGGCCGGAGAGACCCAGTACTTC | CASSVPSGGAGETQYF
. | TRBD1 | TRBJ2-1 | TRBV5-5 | TGTGCCAGCAGCGCCGGACAGGGTAATGAGCAGTTCTTC | CASSAGQGNEQFF
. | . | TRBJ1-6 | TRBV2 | TGTGCCAGCAGTGTAGGTTCACCCCTCCACTTT | CASSVGSPLHF
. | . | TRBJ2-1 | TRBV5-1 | TGCGCCAGCAGCTTCTCATTGGACAATGAGCAGTTCTTC | CASSFSLDNEQFF
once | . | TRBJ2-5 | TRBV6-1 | TGTGCCAGCAGCCTCTTCCCAGCCTTCGCAGAGACCCAGTACTTC | CASSLFPAFAETQYF
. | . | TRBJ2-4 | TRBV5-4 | TGTGCCAGCAGCTTGGGCGGGGTCGGGGGAAACATTCAGTACTTC | CASSLGGVGGNIQYF
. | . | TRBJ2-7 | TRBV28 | TGTGCCAGCACCCTGGGGGCCTACCGGACTGGGCAGTACTTC | CASTLGAYRTGQYF
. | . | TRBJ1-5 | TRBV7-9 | TGTGCCAGCAGCGCGGGTGACAGCCAAAATAGCAATCAGCCCCAGCATTTT | CASSAGDSQNSNQPQHF